This note documents a single TCR beta chain sequence. Its antigen remains unknown. The data belong to a study of T cell repertoires in cytomegalovirus infection. Study context: Evidence of both CMV infection and a matching HLA type came from public TCR beta signatures.

The CDR3 covers 15 residues. V was pared by 8 bases and J by 6 bases, with 19 bases between. CDR1 is MNHEY and CDR2 is SVGAGI in the germline V gene. Study results and limitations: Frequencies of public TCR beta families were cumulated, and this identified carriers of CMV plus the relevant HLA. CMV-specific TCR beta clonotypes restricted by HLA-C dominated the ex vivo response.

TCRdb recomputed calls from the reads with MiXCR, one row per CDR3 protein. The profile shows 200,000 to 250,000 distinct CDR3 sequences, about 20% of them singletons. Sequences were obtained from CD8+ T cells from PBMCs. The TCR was taken from a human donor in good health (CMV status not recorded). Some clones in this sample may be carry-over from other donors' samples. The V call is TRBV6-5, the J call TRBJ2-2, with a weak D call TRBD1 (5 bases). This chain's CDR3 is CASWGEAATAGELFF. DNA of the CDR3: TGTGCCAGCTGGGGCGAAGCCGCGACCGCCGGGGAGCTGTTTTTT.